This T cell receptor beta chain was sequenced during a study of T cell responses to AZD1222 COVID-19 vaccine (dated by TCRdb to the early 2020s). General notes on the study: AZD1222 recipients whose second dose came at about 4 weeks and those whose second dose came at about 12 weeks were combined into one group, since spike-specific TCR depth and breadth did not differ between the two schedules. Enrollment into the trials was organized by age into subgroups of 18-55, 56-69 and 70-plus years, and those subgroups contained roughly 150, 30 and 60 TCR-sequenced participants, respectively. A total of more than 230 trial participants underwent TCR sequencing, of whom 207 had received two doses of AZD1222 and approximately 25 had received two doses of the MenACWY control vaccine.

The CDR3 regions of human TCRbeta chains were analyzed by immunosequencing. The authors' analysis ran thus. Repertoire TCRs were matched against a reference library of SARS-CoV-2-specific TCRs generated with the MIRA antigen-specificity platform. Breadth meant the fraction of unique TCRs that were SARS-CoV-2-associated, whereas depth meant the fraction of total T cells that were SARS-CoV-2-associated. Each spike-specific TCR was assigned to its reactive spike region and to a CD4 or CD8 class using the MIRA data. Log10-transformed breadth and depth values were compared by one-way ANOVA with Sidak's multiple comparisons tests. TCRdb retrieved this table from immuneACCESS and kept in-frame rearrangements only. Not all clones are present; in checked studies, unresolved V genes account for under half, and no reason is known for the remainder. V, J and clone size reflect that table, while D and trimming were determined from the DNA. The table for this sample lists more than 140,000 clones; around 88% of them were counted only once. Jointly, the top ten make up 2% to 2.5% of the sample.

The CDR1 and CDR2 encoded by the germline V gene are ENHRY and SYGVKD. From the cysteine up to the phenylalanine, the CDR3 has a length of 14 residues. Only the CDR3 DNA stays, 42 bases, in frame from base 1. V loses 1 base of germline sequence and J loses 2 bases, and the interval between the two ends is 5 bases. The paper as a whole reports these results and caveats: Because no day 14 peak-response samples were available, the repertoires could be characterized only after the peak T cell response. Reportedly, close to half of the unique spike-specific TCRs recognized epitopes lying outside the regions that are mutated in the B.1.351 and B.1.1.7 variants. Most participants were white British and females outnumbered males, and the authors suggested that clonal diversity may have been underestimated. After two AZD1222 doses, both the breadth and the depth of spike-specific TCRs were significantly higher than at day 0 and than in MenACWY recipients. The whole spike protein was spanned by vaccine-associated CD4 TCRs, and dominant responses were seen in regions 160-218 and 743-854. Only 5 to 7 AZD1222 recipients were SARS-CoV-2 seropositive at baseline, limiting conclusions about previously exposed vaccinees. The 56-69-year group was small, and its depth increase did not reach significance, likely because of low power.

On this clone: There is no known antigen for this receptor. The sample holds no much larger clone one base away, and base qualities are not on file.

The time point label corresponds to: baseline before first vaccination. Samples from vaccinated people were obtained from the UK trials COV001 and COV002, which included a single-blind randomized controlled phase 2/3 trial of AZD1222 (ChAdOx1 nCoV-19) in healthy adults. For TCRbeta chain sequencing, PBMC samples from trial participants were taken at day 0 and at day 28 after the second dose. The specimen comprised peripheral blood, sampled on day 0 of AZD1222 vaccination. This TCR was recovered from an adult in good health. The chain employs TRBV10-3 and TRBJ2-2; the D gene is not confidently resolved. CDR3 protein: CAISELSNTGELFF. The DNA sequence is TGTGCCATCAGTGAGTTGTCTAACACCGGGGAGCTGTTTTTT.